The 28 T cell receptor beta chains reported below all come from one sample, sequenced in a study of T cells expressing NK-cell markers. TCRdb reprocessed the 5' RACE reads; each CDR3 protein has one entry and no DNA is given. In all, the sample yields 300,000 or so distinct CDR3 sequences. The specimen was blood T cells: a sorted CD56 or NKG2C T cell subset, CD4+ or CD8+ T cells, or bulk PBMC T cells (not recorded which). These receptors all come from a woman aged 18-70 years in good health.

This rearrangement joins TRBV5-6 to TRBJ2-5; as DNA is missing, the TRBD2 call by TCRdb cannot be tested. The CDR3 length is 14 residues. Germline lookup yields CDR1 SGHDT and CDR2 YYEEEE. Here the CDR3 reads CASSYPRAVETQYF.

The V and J genes are TRBV5-1 and TRBJ1-1; TCRdb lists TRBD1, though no DNA is available to test this call. Germline V gene sequence: CDR1 SGHRS, CDR2 YFSETQ. This CDR3 comprises 13 residues. CDR3: CASTGTGGTEAFF.

This chain joins TRBV20-1 and TRBJ1-3. Germline assignment: CDR1 DFQATT and CDR2 SNEGSKA (reference sequence). This CDR3 comprises 14 residues. The CDR3 reads CSARAVGAGNTIYF.

The V call is TRBV5-1, the J call TRBJ2-7. The CDR3 runs 13 residues. CDR1 SGHRS and CDR2 YFSETQ come from the germline V gene. CDR3 in amino acids: CASSATSYYEQYF.

The chain recombines TRBV6-1 with TRBJ2-5. This CDR3 has 12 residues. CDR1 is MNHNS, CDR2 SASEGT, per germline. The CDR3 protein is CAAQGRQETQYF.

J is TRBJ2-5 and V is TRBV2; the D call of TRBD1 rests on TCRdb alone, since no DNA is present to check it. The CDR3 is made up of 14 amino acids. In germline, CDR1 is SNHLY, CDR2 FYNNEI. This CDR3 reads CASSRQGAQETQYF. The whole variable domain, remainder taken from reference TRBV2 and TRBJ2-5, is EPEVTQTPSHQVTQMGQEVILRCVPISNHLYFYWYRQILGQKVEFLVSFYNNEISEKSEIFDDQFSVERPDGSNFTLKIRSTKLEDSAMYFCASSRQGAQETQYFGPGTRLLVL.

This chain links TRBV7-2 with TRBJ1-2; TCRdb's D gene call, TRBD1, goes unchecked for lack of DNA. Germline CDR1 is SGHTA and CDR2 is FQGNSA. The CDR3 runs 16 residues. CDR3 amino acids: CASSLSRKGVNYGYTF.

The chain is built from TRBV7-2 and TRBJ2-7. The CDR3 covers 11 residues. The germline V gene has CDR1 SGHTA and CDR2 FQGNSA. CDR3 residues: CASSLNYEQYF.

V usage is TRBV10-1 and J usage is TRBJ1-3. This CDR3 comprises 13 residues. Germline V CDR1 and CDR2: WNHNN, SYGVQD (reference sequence). CDR3: CASSESRGNTIYF.

This rearrangement joins TRBV2 to TRBJ2-3; TCRdb indicates TRBD2, and absent DNA this call remains unverified. Germline CDR1 reads SNHLY; CDR2 reads FYNNEI. The CDR3 contains 16 residues. Here the CDR3 reads CASSEHEWEDPDTQYF.

This sequence joins TRBV20-1 and TRBJ2-2; checking the TCRdb D call of TRBD1 is not possible without DNA. CDR3 size: 19 residues. Germline V gene sequence: CDR1 DFQATT, CDR2 SNEGSKA (reference sequence). CDR3 region: CSARDLGHRGVRDTGELFF.

The V gene is TRBV7-8, the J gene TRBJ1-4. The CDR3 covers 15 residues. Germline CDR1 reads SGHVS; CDR2 reads FQNEAQ. The CDR3: CASSDYADNNEKLFF. The whole variable domain, remainder taken from reference TRBV7-8 and TRBJ1-4, is GAGVSQSPRYKVAKRGQDVALRCDPISGHVSLFWYQQALGQGPEFLTYFQNEAQLDKSGLPSDRFFAERPEGSVSTLKIQRTQQEDSAVYLCASSDYADNNEKLFFGSGTQLSVL.

V is TRBV7-9 and J is TRBJ1-4; TCRdb selects TRBD1, and the lack of DNA leaves this call unchecked. The germline V gene encodes CDR1 SEHNR and CDR2 FQNEAQ (reference sequence). The CDR3 length is 15 residues. The CDR3 sequence: CASSKIQGIGEKLFF.

The J gene is TRBJ2-1, the V gene TRBV6-1. Germline CDR1 is MNHNS and CDR2 is SASEGT. This CDR3 has 13 residues. CDR3 sequence: CASRTAGSNEQFF.

The gene calls are TRBV28 and TRBJ1-2; TCRdb's D gene call, TRBD1, goes unchecked for lack of DNA. This CDR3 contains 15 residues. Germline V gene data show CDR1 as MDHEN and CDR2 as SYDVKM. The CDR3 region is CASSSTGTYVGGYTF.

J is TRBJ2-5 and V is TRBV9; with no DNA, the TCRdb D assignment of TRBD1 cannot be verified. Germline V CDR1 and CDR2: SGDLS, YYNGEE. This CDR3 region has 15 residues. The CDR3 spells CASSVMDRGRETQYF.

CDR3 region: CSASRSSGLAGEQYF. V gene TRBV20-1 combines with J gene TRBJ2-7; no DNA is available, so the TRBD2 call from TCRdb remains unchecked. Germline CDR1 is DFQATT and CDR2 is SNEGSKA (reference sequence). This CDR3 is 15 amino acids long.

The chain joins TRBV12-3 or TRBV12-4 to TRBJ1-4; absent DNA, TCRdb's TRBD1 call cannot be checked. This CDR3 region has 14 residues. This CDR3 reads CASSTRGTNEKLFF.

V and J are TRBV12-3 or TRBV12-4 and TRBJ2-5; the D call of TRBD2 rests on TCRdb alone, since no DNA is present to check it. This CDR3 has 14 amino acids. The chain's CDR3 is CASKPPAAQETQYF.

This rearrangement joins TRBV7-2 to TRBJ2-2; TCRdb lists TRBD1, though no DNA is available to test this call. The CDR3 is 15 residues long. Germline CDR1 is SGHTA and CDR2 is FQGNSA. This CDR3 is CASSPGHLLAGELFF.

This rearrangement joins TRBV28 to TRBJ2-5; TCRdb proposes TRBD1, but this gene call is untestable without DNA. Germline CDR1 MDHEN, CDR2 SYDVKM. The CDR3 is 12 amino acids. The CDR3: CASRHGKETQYF.

V usage is TRBV12-3 or TRBV12-4 and J usage is TRBJ2-1; as DNA is missing, the TRBD2 call by TCRdb cannot be tested. This CDR3 is built from 15 residues. CDR3 sequence reads: CASSLEGLTYNEQFF.

V usage is TRBV9 and J usage is TRBJ2-5; the TCRdb D gene call, TRBD2, has no DNA to confirm it. The CDR3 contains 13 residues. The germline V gene encodes CDR1 SGDLS and CDR2 YYNGEE. CDR3 loop: CASSVVAGETQYF.

This chain connects TRBV10-3 to TRBJ2-3. The germline V gene has CDR1 ENHRY and CDR2 SYGVKD. The CDR3 contains 14 residues. CDR3 protein: CAIKGSFRTDTQYF.

The chain employs TRBV25-1 and TRBJ2-1. Germline CDR1 and CDR2: MGHDK and SYGVNS. There are 15 residues in the CDR3. CDR3 region: CASSEAKNPYNEQFF.

The V call is TRBV23-1, the J call TRBJ2-2; TCRdb calls TRBD2, which cannot be checked without DNA. TRBV23-1 is treated as an ORF (open reading frame) with a function not yet certain. The CDR3 sequence is 15 residues long. CDR3 sequence: CASSSSTRGSGELFF.

The V gene is TRBV6-6, the J gene TRBJ2-1. Germline-derived CDR1 and CDR2 are MNHNY and SVGAGI (reference sequence). The CDR3 contains 13 residues. CDR3 sequence: CASSHDVNNEQFF.

J is TRBJ2-5 and V is TRBV5-1. CDR1 SGHRS and CDR2 YFSETQ come from the germline V gene. The CDR3 is made up of 14 amino acids. The CDR3: CASSLMPRQETQYF.